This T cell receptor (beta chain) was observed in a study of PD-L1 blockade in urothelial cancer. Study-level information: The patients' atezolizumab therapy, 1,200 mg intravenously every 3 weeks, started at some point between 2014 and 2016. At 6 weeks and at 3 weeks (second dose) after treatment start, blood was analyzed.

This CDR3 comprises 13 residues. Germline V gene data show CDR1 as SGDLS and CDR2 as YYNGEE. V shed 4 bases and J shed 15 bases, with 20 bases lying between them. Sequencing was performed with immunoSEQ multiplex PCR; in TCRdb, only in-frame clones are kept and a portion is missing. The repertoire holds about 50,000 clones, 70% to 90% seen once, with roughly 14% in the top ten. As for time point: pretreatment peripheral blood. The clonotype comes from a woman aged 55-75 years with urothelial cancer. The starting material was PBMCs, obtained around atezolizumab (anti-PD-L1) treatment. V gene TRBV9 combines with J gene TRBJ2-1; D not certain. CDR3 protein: CASSPDAQSPRFF. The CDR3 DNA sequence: TGTGCCAGCAGCCCAGACGCACAGTCGCCCAGGTTCTTC.